This TCR beta chain was documented in a study of neurological immune-mediated disorders. Study details: Within the group of 34 multiple sclerosis patients, around 30 were relapsing-remitting, while 3 were secondary progressive.

This clonotype was seen repeatedly, ten times or more. Its antigen is currently unknown. TCRdb recomputed calls from the 5' RACE reads with MiXCR, one row per CDR3 protein. The data show around 55,000 distinct CDR3 sequences, just under 4% seen once. General study findings and limits: None of the CDR3 amino acid sequences found in expanded clones was shared across subjects. This suggests that the TCR-beta repertoires were private in all groups.

Sorted libraries were derived from roughly 910,000 CD4+ or CD8+ T cells. CDR1 SGHRS and CDR2 YFSETQ come from the germline V gene. Trimming removed 1 base at V and 9 bases at J, with 11 bases between. The CDR3 totals 13 residues. This sequence was found in a woman aged 40-49 years with multiple sclerosis. The chain couples TRBV5-1 to TRBJ1-5; maybe TRBD1 (5 bases). The sample comprised CD4+ T cells from blood. CDR3 sequence reads: CASSLTGLGPQHF. In nucleotides, the CDR3 is TGCGCCAGCAGCTTGACAGGTTTGGGGCCCCAGCATTTT.